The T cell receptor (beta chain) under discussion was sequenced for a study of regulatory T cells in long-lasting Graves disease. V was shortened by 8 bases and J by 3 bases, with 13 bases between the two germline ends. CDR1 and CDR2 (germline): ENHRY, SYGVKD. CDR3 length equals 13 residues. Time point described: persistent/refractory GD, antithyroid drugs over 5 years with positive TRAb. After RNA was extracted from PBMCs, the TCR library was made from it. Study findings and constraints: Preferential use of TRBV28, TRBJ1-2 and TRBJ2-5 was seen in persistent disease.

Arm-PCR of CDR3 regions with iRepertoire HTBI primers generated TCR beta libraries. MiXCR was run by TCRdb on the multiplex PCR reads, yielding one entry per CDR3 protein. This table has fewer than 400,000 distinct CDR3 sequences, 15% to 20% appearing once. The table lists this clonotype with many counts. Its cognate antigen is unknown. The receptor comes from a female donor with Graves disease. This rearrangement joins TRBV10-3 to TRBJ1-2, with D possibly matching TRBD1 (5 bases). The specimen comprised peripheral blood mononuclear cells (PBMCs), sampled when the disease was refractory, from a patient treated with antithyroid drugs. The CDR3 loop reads CAIWGGTDYGYTF. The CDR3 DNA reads TGTGCCATCTGGGGCGGGACTGACTATGGCTACACCTTC.